Listed here are 8 T cell receptor beta chains from one sample, sequenced in a study of blood T cell repertoires in COVID-19 (dated by TCRdb to 2020 to 2022). Libraries were built with the immunoSEQ multiplex PCR assay. The immuneACCESS repertoire file appears here via TCRdb, limited to in-frame rearrangements. These files lack a portion of the clones; in checked studies, under half of the deficit traces to unresolved V genes, and the cause of the others is not known. The table for this sample lists hundreds of thousands of clones; 80% to 90% of them were counted only once. Together, the top ten hold roughly 2.3% of the sample. Sample: PBMCs or T cells enriched from blood (not recorded which). The receptors were sampled from a man aged 30 to 45 who had recovered from COVID-19.

V usage is TRBV19 and J usage is TRBJ1-2, with D unclear. Germline loops: CDR1 LNHDA, CDR2 SQIVND (reference sequence). Trimming shortened V by 8 bases and J by 0 bases, and 10 bases separated the two germline ends. This CDR3 region has 13 residues. CDR3 in amino acids: CASSNRANYGYTF. The CDR3 DNA reads TGTGCCAGTTCCAACAGAGCTAACTATGGCTACACCTTC. The full variable domain, completed using reference TRBV19 and TRBJ1-2, is DGGITQSPKYLFRKEGQNVTLSCEQNLNHDAMYWYRQDPGQGLRLIYYSQIVNDFQKGDIAEGYSVSREKKESFPLTVTSAQKNPTAFYLCASSNRANYGYTFGSGTRLTVV.

V and J are TRBV4-2 and TRBJ2-5; the match to TRBD2 covers 9 bases. Trimming cost V 1 base and J 3 bases; bases outside gene matches: 0. Germline V gene lookup returns CDR1 LGHNA and CDR2 YNFKEQ. The CDR3 length is 14 residues. In DNA, the CDR3 is TGTGCCAGCAGCCAAGGACTAGCGGAAGAGACCCAGTACTTC. Its protein is CASSQGLAEETQYF.

The genes are TRBV4-2 and TRBJ1-3; no clear D gene. Trimming stripped 0 bases from V and 0 bases from J, with 6 bases between. Germline V gene lookup returns CDR1 LGHNA and CDR2 YNFKEQ. There are 15 residues in the CDR3. The CDR3 protein is CASSQDGVSGNTIYF. The CDR3 coding sequence is TGTGCCAGCAGCCAAGATGGAGTCTCTGGAAACACCATATATTTT.

This sequence joins TRBV4-1 and TRBJ1-1; 7 bases fit TRBD1. V shed 3 bases, J shed 1 base, and the junction held 2 bases outside the gene matches. This CDR3 contains 14 residues. Germline V gene data show CDR1 as MGHRA and CDR2 as YSYEKL. The CDR3: CASSQGQKNTEAFF. The CDR3 nucleotides are TGCGCCAGCAGCCAGGGACAGAAGAACACTGAAGCTTTCTTT.

V and J are TRBV7-2 and TRBJ1-1, with 10 positions matching TRBD1. CDR1 and CDR2 from the germline V gene are SGHTA and FQGNSA. With 6 bases clipped from V and 4 bases from J, the junction kept 5 bases outside the gene matches. This CDR3 has 14 residues. In nucleotides, the CDR3 is TGTGCCAGCAGGCCCGGGACAGGGGTCACTGAAGCTTTCTTT. This translates into CASRPGTGVTEAFF.

Only one count was recorded for this clone. This chain uses TRBV9 with TRBJ2-7; no clear D gene. Germline-derived CDR1 and CDR2 are SGDLS and YYNGEE. V dropped 4 bases and J dropped 1 base, with 15 bases sitting between them. The CDR3 is 15 residues long. CDR3 amino acids: CASSRTLDSSYEQYF. The CDR3 DNA reads TGTGCCAGCAGCCGTACCTTAGACTCATCCTACGAGCAGTACTTC.

The rearrangement uses TRBV6-5 and TRBJ2-5; D not certain. The CDR3 is 11 residues long. Germline V lookup: CDR1 MNHEY, CDR2 SVGAGI. V dropped 6 bases and J dropped 13 bases, with 15 bases sitting between them. The CDR3 loop reads CASRVNLESYF. The CDR3, as DNA: TGTGCCAGCAGGGTTAACCTGGAGTCGTACTTC.

The chain recombines TRBV7-8 with TRBJ2-7; D possibly corresponds to TRBD1 (5 bases). This CDR3 is built from 15 residues. The ends were cut back, 1 base at V and 6 bases at J, with 16 bases in the middle. Germline V gives CDR1 SGHVS, CDR2 FQNEAQ. CDR3 amino acids: CASSLEGWGLGEQYF. The DNA for the CDR3 is TGTGCCAGCAGCTTAGAGGGGTGGGGTTTGGGCGAGCAGTACTTC.